These 19 T cell receptor beta chains share one sample of origin, sequenced in a study of cytomegalovirus exposure and HLA in healthy donors. PCR was performed using 60 Vbeta and 13 Jbeta primers. Sequencing was performed with immunoSEQ multiplex PCR; in TCRdb, only in-frame clones are kept and a portion is missing. The sample lists about 88,000 clones, about 90% occurring once. Input material: PBMCs. The origin of the receptors is a man aged 18 to 29 in good health and CMV-seronegative.

This sequence joins TRBV7-2 and TRBJ2-1, with no clear D. The V end was cut by 5 bases, the J end by 9 bases, with 17 bases between. The germline V gene has CDR1 SGHTA and CDR2 FQGNSA. This CDR3 spans 14 amino acids. CDR3 in DNA: TGTGCCAGCAGCCCCGCAGGTTTGAGAATTGAGCAGTTCTTC. Residues: CASSPAGLRIEQFF.

V and J are TRBV6-4 and TRBJ1-5; perhaps TRBD1 as D (6 bases). Germline assignment: CDR1 MRHNA and CDR2 SNTAGT. Trimming left V 9 bases short and J 0 bases short, with 21 bases between. The CDR3 consists of 17 residues. The DNA of the CDR3 is TGTGCCAGGATCCGGGACACGAGGGACTATAGCAATCAGCCCCAGCATTTT. Its translation is CARIRDTRDYSNQPQHF.

V is TRBV7-9 and J is TRBJ2-4, with TRBD2 as a possible D gene (5 bases). V lost 8 bases and J 10 bases, leaving 15 bases between the germline ends. The CDR3 is made up of 12 amino acids. Germline V gene lookup returns CDR1 SEHNR and CDR2 FQNEAQ (reference sequence). CDR3 region: CASEGVLKIQYF. Here the CDR3 DNA reads TGTGCCAGCGAGGGAGTGTTAAAAATTCAGTACTTC.

V and J are TRBV5-1 and TRBJ2-1; TRBD2 agrees at 9 bases. CDR1 is SGHRS, CDR2 YFSETQ, per germline. Trimming cost V 0 bases and J 4 bases; bases outside gene matches: 8. The CDR3 extends over 17 amino acids. The CDR3 region is CASSLEVSGSWYNEQFF. Written as DNA, the CDR3 is TGCGCCAGCAGCTTGGAAGTTAGCGGGAGTTGGTACAATGAGCAGTTCTTC.

This clone appeared a few times. The chain couples TRBV18 to TRBJ2-7, with TRBD1 matching 10 bases. The CDR3 totals 16 residues. Germline V gives CDR1 KGHSH, CDR2 LQKENI. Trimming removed 6 bases from V and 5 bases from J; junction bases left unmatched: 13. The chain's CDR3 is CASSPTGTGAIHEQYF. The CDR3 DNA reads TGTGCCAGCTCCCCTACCGGGACAGGGGCAATCCACGAGCAGTACTTC.

The sample holds a few counts of this clone. The chain joins TRBV4-3 to TRBJ2-1, with TRBD2 matching over 7 bases. Germline V CDR1 and CDR2: LGHNA, YSLEER. The CDR3 is 14 residues long. With 8 bases clipped from V and 8 bases from J, the junction kept 12 bases outside the gene matches. The CDR3 reads CASSPGGRVDEQFF. CDR3 nucleotide sequence: TGCGCCAGCTCCCCCGGCGGGAGAGTCGATGAGCAGTTCTTC.

The chain uses TRBV5-6 and TRBJ2-7; 8 nucleotides agree with TRBD1. With V trimmed by 0 bases and J by 12 bases, 5 bases remained unmatched. Germline V CDR1 and CDR2: SGHDT, YYEEEE. CDR3 length: 12 amino acids. CDR3 residues: CASSLGPGQVYF. The CDR3 DNA follows: TGTGCCAGCAGCTTGGGTCCGGGACAGGTGTACTTC.

The chain recombines TRBV6-1 with TRBJ2-1; 10 nucleotides line up with TRBD2. V trimming: 7 bases; J trimming: 9 bases; junction bases outside the gene matches: 9. In germline, CDR1 is MNHNS, CDR2 SASEGT. This CDR3 comprises 14 residues. CDR3 in amino acids: CASTQLAGNGEQFF. As DNA, the CDR3 is TGTGCCAGCACTCAACTAGCGGGGAACGGTGAGCAGTTCTTC.

The chain uses TRBV27 and TRBJ2-2; 11 bases map to TRBD2. The V gene end was trimmed by 6 bases and the J gene end by 8 bases; junction bases not matched to a gene: 14. Germline CDR1 reads MNHEY; CDR2 reads SMNVEV (reference sequence). The CDR3 covers 17 residues. CDR3 coding DNA: TGTGCCAGCAGCCCATACTTTAGCGGGAGGGCCCTAGGGGAGCTGTTTTTT. It specifies CASSPYFSGRALGELFF.

The chain links TRBV4-3 to TRBJ1-5; D gene uncertain. The V end lost 4 bases, the J end lost 2 bases, and 12 bases lay between the germline ends. This CDR3 has 15 residues. Germline-derived CDR1 and CDR2 are LGHNA and YSLEER. The CDR3 loop reads CASSPTTLGNQPQHF. The CDR3 bases are TGCGCCAGCAGCCCGACGACCCTAGGCAATCAGCCCCAGCATTTT.

This clone was seen once. V is TRBV5-1 and J is TRBJ2-5, with a possible D match to TRBD1 (5 bases). This CDR3 has 14 amino acids. Germline CDR1 and CDR2: SGHRS and YFSETQ. V was cut by 0 bases and J by 5 bases, with 11 bases left in between. Here the CDR3 reads CASSLDGAGETQYF. CDR3 bases: TGCGCCAGCAGCTTGGATGGGGCAGGGGAGACCCAGTACTTC.

The rearrangement joins TRBV28 to TRBJ2-1; maybe TRBD2 (6 bases). This CDR3 spans 15 amino acids. Trimming took off 7 bases at V and 2 bases at J, with 15 bases between the two ends. In germline, CDR1 is MDHEN, CDR2 SYDVKM. The CDR3 loop reads CASTGWTTAYNEQFF. Written as DNA, the CDR3 is TGTGCCAGCACTGGCTGGACTACGGCCTACAATGAGCAGTTCTTC. Complete variable domain (other parts from reference TRBV28 and TRBJ2-1): DVKVTQSSRYLVKRTGEKVFLECVQDMDHENMFWYRQDPGLGLRLIYFSYDVKMKEKGDIPEGYSVSREKKERFSLILESASTNQTSMYLCASTGWTTAYNEQFFGPGTRLTVL.

The chain links TRBV23-1 to TRBJ2-3; 7 positions match TRBD1. TRBV23-1 is given ORF status, its function remaining uncertain. The V and J ends lost 6 bases and 4 bases, in that order; junction bases with no gene match: 7. The CDR3 consists of 14 residues. The CDR3, as DNA: TGCGCCAGCAGCCAGAGAGGGGGCCCAGATACGCAGTATTTT. This translates into CASSQRGGPDTQYF.

This clone was seen more than once but under ten times. The chain carries TRBV5-1 and TRBJ2-5; 9 bases are shared with TRBD2. The CDR3 is 14 amino acids. Per germline, CDR1 SGHRS and CDR2 YFSETQ. Germline trimming cut 5 bases from V and 3 bases from J; bases unmatched to any gene: 5. The CDR3 loop is CASRILAGEETQYF. DNA for the CDR3: TGCGCCAGCAGGATATTAGCGGGAGAAGAGACCCAGTACTTC.

V is TRBV5-1 and J is TRBJ2-5; TRBD2 might be the D (7 bases). The CDR3 extends over 16 amino acids. Trimming stripped 4 bases from V and 7 bases from J, with 23 bases between. CDR1 is SGHRS, CDR2 YFSETQ, per germline. The CDR3 region is CASSPQVGGLRPTQYF. CDR3 nucleotide sequence: TGCGCCAGCAGCCCCCAAGTGGGGGGGCTCCGGCCGACCCAGTACTTC. The full variable domain, its missing parts supplied by reference TRBV5-1 and TRBJ2-5, is KAGVTQTPRYLIKTRGQQVTLSCSPISGHRSVSWYQQTPGQGLQFLFEYFSETQRNKGNFPGRFSGRQFSNSRSEMNVSTLELGDSALYLCASSPQVGGLRPTQYFGPGTRLLVL.

The chain has TRBV7-9 and TRBJ2-7; tentative D call: TRBD1 (6 bases). The CDR3 loop spans 15 amino acids. V shed 7 bases and J shed 3 bases, with 19 bases lying between them. The germline gives CDR1 SEHNR, CDR2 FQNEAQ (reference sequence). Here the CDR3 reads CASTQGTFSRYEQYF. The CDR3 nucleotides read TGTGCCAGCACCCAGGGGACGTTCTCTCGCTACGAGCAGTACTTC.

This clone was recorded a few times. The chain recombines TRBV2 with TRBJ2-2; TRBD2 matches at 10 bases. The germline V gene has CDR1 SNHLY and CDR2 FYNNEI. The CDR3 has 17 amino acids. V was pared by 2 bases and J by 2 bases, with 5 bases of the junction left unmatched. The CDR3 spells CASSESLAGGNTGELFF. The CDR3 region has the DNA TGTGCCAGCAGTGAATCCTTAGCGGGAGGAAACACCGGGGAGCTGTTTTTT.

The gene calls are TRBV7-2 and TRBJ2-7; 7 nucleotides align to TRBD2. The CDR3 is 18 residues long. J lost 3 bases, V lost 2 bases, and 16 bases had no gene match. Germline assignment: CDR1 SGHTA and CDR2 FQGNSA. CDR3: CASSLLAPASGSYYEQYF. The DNA of the CDR3 is TGTGCCAGCAGCTTATTGGCACCGGCTAGCGGTTCTTACTACGAGCAGTACTTC.

The V gene is TRBV15, the J gene TRBJ2-1; 8 bases are a match to TRBD1. From germline, CDR1 is LNHNV and CDR2 YYDKDF (reference sequence). CDR3 size: 13 residues. After removal of 4 bases from V and 6 bases from J, the junction contained 2 bases not matched to a gene. The CDR3, as DNA: TGTGCCACCAGCACTGGACAGGGCAATGAGCAGTTCTTC. It is translated as CATSTGQGNEQFF. Full variable domain (remainder filled in from reference TRBV15 and TRBJ2-1): DAMVIQNPRYQVTQFGKPVTLSCSQTLNHNVMYWYQQKSSQAPKLLFHYYDKDFNNEADTPDNFQSRRPNTSFCFLDIRSPGLGDTAMYLCATSTGQGNEQFFGPGTRLTVL.